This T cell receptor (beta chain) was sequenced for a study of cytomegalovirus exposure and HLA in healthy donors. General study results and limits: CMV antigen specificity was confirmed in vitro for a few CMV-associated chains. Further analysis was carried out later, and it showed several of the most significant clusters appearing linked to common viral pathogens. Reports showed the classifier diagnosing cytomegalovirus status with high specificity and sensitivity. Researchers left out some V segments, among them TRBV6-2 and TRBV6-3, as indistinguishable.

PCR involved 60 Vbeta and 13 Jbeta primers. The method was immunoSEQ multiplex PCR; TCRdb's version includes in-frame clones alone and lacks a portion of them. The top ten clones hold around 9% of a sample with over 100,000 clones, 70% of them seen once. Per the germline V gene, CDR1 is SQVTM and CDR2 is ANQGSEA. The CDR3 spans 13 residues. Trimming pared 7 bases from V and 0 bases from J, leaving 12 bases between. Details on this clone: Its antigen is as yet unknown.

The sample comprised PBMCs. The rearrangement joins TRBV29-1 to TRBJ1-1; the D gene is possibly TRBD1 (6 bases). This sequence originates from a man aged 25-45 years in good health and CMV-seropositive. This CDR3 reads CSAEGGVNTEAFF. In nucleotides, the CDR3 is TGCAGCGCCGAGGGGGGGGTGAACACTGAAGCTTTCTTT.